This T cell receptor beta chain was retrieved from a study of shared clonotypes between healthy human individuals. The protocol was immunoSEQ multiplex PCR, while the TCRdb copy is restricted to in-frame clones and leaves out a portion. The sample comprises millions of clones, just under 95% of which are singletons, and 0.85% to 1.3% rests with the top ten. Positive CCR7 selection of CD45RO-negative cells yielded the naive CD8 cells, and terminally differentiated effector memory CD45RA+ cells were excluded. V gave up 8 bases and J gave up 7 bases, with 21 bases separating them. Germline-derived CDR1 and CDR2 are SGHVS and FQNEAQ. This CDR3 contains 14 residues. This clone was observed a single time.

Sequenced material: naive CD8+ T cells sorted from blood. The genes are TRBV7-8 and TRBJ2-7, with D possibly called TRBD1 or TRBD2 (6 bases each). This clonotype was sampled from a man younger than 30 in good health. CDR3 DNA: TGTGCCAGCTCCGTAGGGGGGCCAGGACAGGAGCAGTACTTC. It encodes CASSVGGPGQEQYF.